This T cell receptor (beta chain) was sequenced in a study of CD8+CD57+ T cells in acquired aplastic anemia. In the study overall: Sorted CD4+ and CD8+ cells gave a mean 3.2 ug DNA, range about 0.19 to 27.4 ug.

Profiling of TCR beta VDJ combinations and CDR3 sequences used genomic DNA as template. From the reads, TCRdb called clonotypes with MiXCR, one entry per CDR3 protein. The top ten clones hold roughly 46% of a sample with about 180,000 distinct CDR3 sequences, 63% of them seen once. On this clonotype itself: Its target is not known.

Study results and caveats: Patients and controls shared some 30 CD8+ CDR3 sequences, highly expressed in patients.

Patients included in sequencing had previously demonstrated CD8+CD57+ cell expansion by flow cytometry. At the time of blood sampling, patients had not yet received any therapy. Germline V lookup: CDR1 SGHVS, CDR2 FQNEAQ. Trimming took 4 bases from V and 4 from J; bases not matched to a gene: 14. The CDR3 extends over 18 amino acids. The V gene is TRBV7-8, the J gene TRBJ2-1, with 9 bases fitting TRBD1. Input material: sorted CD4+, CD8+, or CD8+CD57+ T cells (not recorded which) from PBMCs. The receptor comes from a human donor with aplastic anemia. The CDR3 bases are TGTGCCAGCAGCTCCGCCGGGACAGGGCCCTCTAATTACAATGAGCAGTTCTTC. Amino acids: CASSSAGTGPSNYNEQFF.